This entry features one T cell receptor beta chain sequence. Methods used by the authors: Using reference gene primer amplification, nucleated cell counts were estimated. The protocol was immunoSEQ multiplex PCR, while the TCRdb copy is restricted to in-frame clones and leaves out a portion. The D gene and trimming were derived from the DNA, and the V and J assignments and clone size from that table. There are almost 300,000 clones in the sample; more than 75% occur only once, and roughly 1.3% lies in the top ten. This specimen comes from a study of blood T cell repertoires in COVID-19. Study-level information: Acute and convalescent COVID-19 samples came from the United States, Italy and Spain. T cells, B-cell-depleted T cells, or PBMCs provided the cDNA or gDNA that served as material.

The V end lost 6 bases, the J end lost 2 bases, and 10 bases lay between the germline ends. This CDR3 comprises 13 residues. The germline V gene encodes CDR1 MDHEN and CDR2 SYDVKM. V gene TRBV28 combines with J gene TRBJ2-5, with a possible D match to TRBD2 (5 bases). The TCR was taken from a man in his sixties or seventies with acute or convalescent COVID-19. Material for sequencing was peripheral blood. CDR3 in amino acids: CASSMGSQETQYF. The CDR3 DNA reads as TGTGCCAGCAGCATGGGGAGTCAAGAGACCCAGTACTTC.